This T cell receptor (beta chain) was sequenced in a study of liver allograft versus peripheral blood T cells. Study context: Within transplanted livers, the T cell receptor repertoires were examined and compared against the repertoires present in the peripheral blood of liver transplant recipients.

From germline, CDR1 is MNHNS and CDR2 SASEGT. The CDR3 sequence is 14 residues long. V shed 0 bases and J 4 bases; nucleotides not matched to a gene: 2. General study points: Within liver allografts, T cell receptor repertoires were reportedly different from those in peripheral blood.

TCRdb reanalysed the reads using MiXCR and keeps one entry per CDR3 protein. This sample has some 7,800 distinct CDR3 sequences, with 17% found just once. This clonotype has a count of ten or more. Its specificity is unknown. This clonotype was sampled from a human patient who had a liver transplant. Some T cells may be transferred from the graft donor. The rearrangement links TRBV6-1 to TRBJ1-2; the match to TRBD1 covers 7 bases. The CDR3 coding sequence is TGTGCCAGCAGTGAAGCCACAGGGGCCTATGGCTACACCTTC. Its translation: CASSEATGAYGYTF.